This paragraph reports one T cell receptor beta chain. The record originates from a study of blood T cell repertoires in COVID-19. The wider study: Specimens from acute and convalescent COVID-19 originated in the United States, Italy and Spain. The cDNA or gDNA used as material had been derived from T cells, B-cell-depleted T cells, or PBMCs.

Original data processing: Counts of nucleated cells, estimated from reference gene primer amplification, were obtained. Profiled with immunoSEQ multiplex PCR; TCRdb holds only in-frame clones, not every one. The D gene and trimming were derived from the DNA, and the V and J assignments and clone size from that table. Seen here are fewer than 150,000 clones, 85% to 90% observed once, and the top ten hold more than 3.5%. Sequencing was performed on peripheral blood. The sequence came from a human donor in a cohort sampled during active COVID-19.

The CDR3 spells CASRPPGSSYEQYF. The CDR3 coding sequence is TGTGCCAGCAGACCTCCGGGGAGCTCCTACGAGCAGTACTTC. V is TRBV7-2 and J is TRBJ2-7; D is perhaps TRBD2 (5 bases). Per germline, CDR1 SGHTA and CDR2 FQGNSA. V gave up 6 bases and J gave up 0 bases, with 12 bases separating them. This CDR3 has 14 amino acids.